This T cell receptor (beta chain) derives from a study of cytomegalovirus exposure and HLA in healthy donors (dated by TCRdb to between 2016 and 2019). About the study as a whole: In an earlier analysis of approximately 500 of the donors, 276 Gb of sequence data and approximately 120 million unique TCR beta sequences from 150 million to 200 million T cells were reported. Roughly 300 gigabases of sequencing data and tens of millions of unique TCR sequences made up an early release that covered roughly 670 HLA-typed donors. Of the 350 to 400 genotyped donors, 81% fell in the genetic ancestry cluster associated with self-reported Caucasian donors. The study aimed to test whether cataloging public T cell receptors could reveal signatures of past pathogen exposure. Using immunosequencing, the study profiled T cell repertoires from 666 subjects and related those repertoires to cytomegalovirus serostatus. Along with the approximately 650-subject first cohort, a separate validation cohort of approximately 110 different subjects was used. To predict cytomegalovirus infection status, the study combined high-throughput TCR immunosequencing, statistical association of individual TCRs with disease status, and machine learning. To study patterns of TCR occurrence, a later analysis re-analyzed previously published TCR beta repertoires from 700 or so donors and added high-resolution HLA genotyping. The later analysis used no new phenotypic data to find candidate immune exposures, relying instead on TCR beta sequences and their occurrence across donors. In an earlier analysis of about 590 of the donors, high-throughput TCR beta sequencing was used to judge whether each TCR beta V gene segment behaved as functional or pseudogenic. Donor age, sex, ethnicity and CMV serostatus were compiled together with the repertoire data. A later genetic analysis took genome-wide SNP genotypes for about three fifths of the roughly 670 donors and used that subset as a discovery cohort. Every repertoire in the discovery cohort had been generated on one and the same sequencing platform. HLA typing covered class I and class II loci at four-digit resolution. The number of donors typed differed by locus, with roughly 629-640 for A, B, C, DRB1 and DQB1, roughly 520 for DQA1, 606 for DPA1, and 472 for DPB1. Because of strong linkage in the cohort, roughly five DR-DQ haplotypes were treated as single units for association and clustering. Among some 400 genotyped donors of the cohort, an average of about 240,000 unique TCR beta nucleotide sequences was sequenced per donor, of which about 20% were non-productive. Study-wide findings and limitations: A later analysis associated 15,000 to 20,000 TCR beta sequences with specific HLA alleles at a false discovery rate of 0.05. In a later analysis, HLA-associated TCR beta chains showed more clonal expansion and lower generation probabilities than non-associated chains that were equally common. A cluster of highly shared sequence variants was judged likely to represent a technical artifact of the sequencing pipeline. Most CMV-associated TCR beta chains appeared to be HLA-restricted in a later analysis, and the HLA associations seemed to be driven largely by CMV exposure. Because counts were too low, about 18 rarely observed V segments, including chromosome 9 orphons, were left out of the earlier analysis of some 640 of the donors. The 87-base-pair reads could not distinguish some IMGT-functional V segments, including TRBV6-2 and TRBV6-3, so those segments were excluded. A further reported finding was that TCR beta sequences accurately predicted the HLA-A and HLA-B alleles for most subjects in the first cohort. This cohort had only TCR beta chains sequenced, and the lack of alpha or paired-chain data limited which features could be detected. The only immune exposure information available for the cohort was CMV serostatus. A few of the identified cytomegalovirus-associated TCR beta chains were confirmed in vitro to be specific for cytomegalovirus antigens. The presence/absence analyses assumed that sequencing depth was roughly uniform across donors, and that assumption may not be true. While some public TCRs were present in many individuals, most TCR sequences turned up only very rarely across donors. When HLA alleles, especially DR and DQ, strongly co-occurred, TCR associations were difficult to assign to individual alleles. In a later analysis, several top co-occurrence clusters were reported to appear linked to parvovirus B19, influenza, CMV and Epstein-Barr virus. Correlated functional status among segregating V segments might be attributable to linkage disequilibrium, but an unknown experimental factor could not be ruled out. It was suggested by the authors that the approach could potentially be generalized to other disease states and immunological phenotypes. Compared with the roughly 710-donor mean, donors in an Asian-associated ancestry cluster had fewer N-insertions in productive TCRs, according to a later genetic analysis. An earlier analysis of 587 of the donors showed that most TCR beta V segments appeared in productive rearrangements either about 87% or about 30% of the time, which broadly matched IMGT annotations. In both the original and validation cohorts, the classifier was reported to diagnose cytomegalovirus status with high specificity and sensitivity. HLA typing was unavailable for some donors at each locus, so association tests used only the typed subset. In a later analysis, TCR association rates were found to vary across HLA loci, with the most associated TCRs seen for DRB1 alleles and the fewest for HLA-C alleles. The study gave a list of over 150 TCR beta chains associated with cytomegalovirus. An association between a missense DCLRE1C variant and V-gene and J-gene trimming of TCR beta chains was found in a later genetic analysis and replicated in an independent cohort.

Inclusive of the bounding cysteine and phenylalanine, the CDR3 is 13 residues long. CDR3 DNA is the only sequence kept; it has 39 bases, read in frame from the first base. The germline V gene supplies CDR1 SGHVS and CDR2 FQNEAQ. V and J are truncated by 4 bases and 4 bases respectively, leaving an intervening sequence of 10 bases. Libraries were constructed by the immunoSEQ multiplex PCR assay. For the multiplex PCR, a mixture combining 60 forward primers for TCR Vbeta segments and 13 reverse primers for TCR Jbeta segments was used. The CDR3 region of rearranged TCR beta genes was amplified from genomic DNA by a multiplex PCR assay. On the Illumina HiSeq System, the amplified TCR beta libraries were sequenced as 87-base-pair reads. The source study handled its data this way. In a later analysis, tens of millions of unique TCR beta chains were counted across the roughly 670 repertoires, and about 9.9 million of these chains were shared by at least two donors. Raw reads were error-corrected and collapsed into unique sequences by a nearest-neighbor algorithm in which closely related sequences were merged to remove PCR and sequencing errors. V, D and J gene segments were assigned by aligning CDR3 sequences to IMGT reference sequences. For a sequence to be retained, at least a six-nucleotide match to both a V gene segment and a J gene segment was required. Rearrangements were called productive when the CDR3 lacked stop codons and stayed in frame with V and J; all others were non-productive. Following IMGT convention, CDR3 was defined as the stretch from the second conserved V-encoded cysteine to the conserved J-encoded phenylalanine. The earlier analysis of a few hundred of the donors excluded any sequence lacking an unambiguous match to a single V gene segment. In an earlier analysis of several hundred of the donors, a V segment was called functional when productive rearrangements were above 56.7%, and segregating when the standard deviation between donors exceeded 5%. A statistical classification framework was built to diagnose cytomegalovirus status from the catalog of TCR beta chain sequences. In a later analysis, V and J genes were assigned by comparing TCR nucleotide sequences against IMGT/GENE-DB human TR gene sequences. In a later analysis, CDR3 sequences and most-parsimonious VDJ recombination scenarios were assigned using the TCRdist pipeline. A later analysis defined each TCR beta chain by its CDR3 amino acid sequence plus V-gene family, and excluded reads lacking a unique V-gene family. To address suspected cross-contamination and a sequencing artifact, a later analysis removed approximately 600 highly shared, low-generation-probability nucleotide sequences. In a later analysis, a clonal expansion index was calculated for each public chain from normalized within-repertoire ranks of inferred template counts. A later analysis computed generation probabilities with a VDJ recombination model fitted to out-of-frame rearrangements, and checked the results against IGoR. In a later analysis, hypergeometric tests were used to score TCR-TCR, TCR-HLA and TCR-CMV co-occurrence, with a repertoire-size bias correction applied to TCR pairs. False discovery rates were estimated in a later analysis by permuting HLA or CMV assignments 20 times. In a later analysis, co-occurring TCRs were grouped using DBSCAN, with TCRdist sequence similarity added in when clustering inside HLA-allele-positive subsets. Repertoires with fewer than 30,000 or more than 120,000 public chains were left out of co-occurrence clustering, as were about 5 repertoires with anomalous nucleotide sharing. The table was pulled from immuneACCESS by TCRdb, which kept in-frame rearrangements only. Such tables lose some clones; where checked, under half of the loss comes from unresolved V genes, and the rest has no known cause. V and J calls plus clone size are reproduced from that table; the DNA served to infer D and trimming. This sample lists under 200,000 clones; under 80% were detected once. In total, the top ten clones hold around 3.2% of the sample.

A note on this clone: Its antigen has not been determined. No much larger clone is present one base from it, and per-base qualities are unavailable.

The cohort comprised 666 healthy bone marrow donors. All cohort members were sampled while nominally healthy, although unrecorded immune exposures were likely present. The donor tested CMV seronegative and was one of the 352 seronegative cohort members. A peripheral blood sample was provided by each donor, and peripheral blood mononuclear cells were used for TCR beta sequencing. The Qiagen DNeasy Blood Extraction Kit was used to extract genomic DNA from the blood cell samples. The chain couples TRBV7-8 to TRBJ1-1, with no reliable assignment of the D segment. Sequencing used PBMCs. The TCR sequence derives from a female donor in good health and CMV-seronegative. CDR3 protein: CASSYLQSTEAFF. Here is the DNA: TGTGCCAGCAGCTACCTACAGAGCACTGAAGCTTTCTTT.